Detailed here is one TCR beta chain. Its antigen is undetermined. The source of the sample is a study of cytomegalovirus exposure and HLA in healthy donors. Study-level background: Previous work identified roughly 120 million unique TCR beta sequences from 150 million to 200 million T cells.

Whole-study results and caveats: Reportedly, fewer N-insertions than the 666-donor mean appeared in an Asian-associated ancestry cluster in a later analysis.

The primer mix had 60 Vbeta and 13 Jbeta primers. In the original processing: In a later analysis, of around 80 million unique beta chains, roughly 10 million appeared in at least two donors. Sequencing used immunoSEQ multiplex PCR; TCRdb keeps in-frame clones, though not all of them. Clonal size and the V and J genes are those of that table, whereas D and trimming came from the DNA. This table has fewer than 150,000 clones, approximately 80% appearing once. This CDR3 region has 16 residues. Germline lookup yields CDR1 SGHVS and CDR2 FNYEAQ. With 3 bases clipped from V and 5 bases from J, the junction kept 6 bases outside the gene matches.

The chain employs TRBV7-6 and TRBJ2-5, with 13 bases that match TRBD2. What was sequenced was PBMCs. This TCR came from a woman aged 50 to 65 in good health and CMV-seronegative. For the CDR3, the DNA is TGTGCCAGCAGCTTCACTAGCGGGGGGGCCGGGGAGACCCAGTACTTC. This translates into CASSFTSGGAGETQYF. Complete variable domain (other parts from reference TRBV7-6 and TRBJ2-5): GAGVSQSPRYKVTKRGQDVALRCDPISGHVSLYWYRQALGQGPEFLTYFNYEAQQDKSGLPNDRFSAERPEGSISTLTIQRTEQRDSAMYRCASSFTSGGAGETQYFGPGTRLLVL.